The source of this T cell receptor (beta chain) is a study of post-analysis software for immune sequencing data. The ends lost 5 bases at V and 9 bases at J; junction bases unmatched: 4. Germline V gene sequence: CDR1 MNHNY, CDR2 SVGAGI (reference sequence). The CDR3 has 13 residues. This clonotype turned up a few times. Its antigen is as yet unknown. Whole-study results and caveats: Five TRBV segments were more frequent in patients than controls; TRBV5-6, TRBV5-1 and TRBV20-1 belonged to this group.

Unique molecular identifiers had been added to the TCR beta cDNA libraries. TCRdb independently ran MiXCR on the PCR reads; one entry per CDR3 protein. The sample has hundreds of thousands of distinct CDR3 sequences; about 32% are singletons. The receptor was isolated from a girl aged 5 to 17 with multiple sclerosis. Source material: blood. This chain joins TRBV6-6 and TRBJ1-6; 7 nucleotides agree with TRBD1. CDR3 sequence: CASSRDSLSPLHF. The CDR3 DNA reads as TGTGCCAGCAGTCGGGACAGCCTTTCACCCCTCCACTTT.